A selection of T cell receptor beta chains follows, all from one sample in a study of type 1 and type 2 diabetes patients. Each CDR3 protein is one row after TCRdb ran MiXCR on the multiplex PCR reads. Among 250,000 or so distinct CDR3 sequences listed, around 47% were seen once. Sequenced material: peripheral blood mononuclear cells (PBMCs). The origin of the receptors is a young man with type 2 diabetes. The CDR3 runs from the conserved cysteine through the conserved F or W. D genes are given only for firm matches.

V	J	D	CDR3
TRBV6-5	TRBJ2-7	NA	CASSQTVDEQYF
TRBV7-8	TRBJ2-1	NA	CASSLGLNEQFF
TRBV30	TRBJ2-5	NA	CAWGPRVQETQYF
TRBV19	TRBJ1-5	NA	CASSIREGHPSNQPQHF
TRBV15	TRBJ1-5	NA	CATSRDSQPQHF
TRBV4-2	TRBJ2-7	NA	CASSQVEGPAYEQYF
TRBV6-6	TRBJ1-2	TRBD1	CASSLSIGTGGSGYTF
TRBV7-8	TRBJ1-2	TRBD1	CASSVQGAVYYGYTF
TRBV11-3	TRBJ2-1	NA	CASSSGGGINEQFF
TRBV7-3	TRBJ2-7	TRBD1	CASSSRDRPYYEQYF
TRBV2	TRBJ2-6	NA	CASSRDAGPGVLTF
TRBV27	TRBJ1-1	NA	CASWGLLGANTEAFF
TRBV28	TRBJ1-5	NA	CASSPNRRADQPQHF
TRBV24-1	TRBJ2-1	NA	CATSDPNQGGEQFF
TRBV7-9	TRBJ2-3	NA	CASSQAFITGRTTDTQYF
TRBV19	TRBJ1-2	NA	CAILTLGGYGYTF
TRBV7-6	TRBJ2-5	NA	CASSWQGGYQETQYF
TRBV2	TRBJ1-3	NA	CASGRDSGNTIYF
TRBV6-1	NA	TRBD2	CASRNGFIGGLAGGDEQFF
TRBV20-1	TRBJ2-5	TRBD2	CSARPGLAGETQYF
TRBV2	TRBJ1-4	TRBD1	CASSFGTGINEKLFF
TRBV19	TRBJ2-1	NA	CASTSAGSYNEQFF
TRBV10-2	TRBJ1-1	NA	CASSADRTTEAFF
TRBV19	TRBJ2-7	NA	CASSTRSGEHSYEQYF
TRBV5-1	TRBJ2-1	NA	CASSLNYNEQFF
TRBV19	TRBJ1-5	TRBD1	CASSRSGGRGQPQHF
TRBV27	TRBJ2-7	NA	CASSLAGSSFEQYF
TRBV30	TRBJ2-7	TRBD2	CAWSVVLTSGQRNYEQYF
TRBV2	TRBJ2-3	NA	CASRDHRYTQYF
TRBV4-1	TRBJ1-1	TRBD1	CASSQDTGQGTRAFF
TRBV19	TRBJ1-1	TRBD1	CASRYTSDRGNTEAFF
TRBV15	TRBJ2-2	NA	CATSSHRVNTGELFF
TRBV7-2	TRBJ2-7	TRBD2	CASSLIARASGRYEQYF
TRBV20-1	TRBJ2-7	NA	CSAVTRLREQYF
TRBV19	TRBJ1-4	TRBD1	CASQYRGTAMNEKLFF
TRBV19	TRBJ2-5	TRBD1	CASSRKDRGQETQYF
TRBV7-9	TRBJ1-1	NA	CASSFYRNIEAFF
TRBV19	TRBJ1-4	NA	CASSIHKYEKLFF
TRBV30	TRBJ2-7	NA	CAWSSIRQRDEQYF
TRBV28	TRBJ1-6	NA	CASRPTGDHSPLHF
TRBV15	TRBJ2-5	TRBD2	CATSRDLAGVETQYF
TRBV3-1	TRBJ2-7	NA	CASSQEGEQYF
TRBV29-1	TRBJ2-1	NA	CSVEGDIQVEQFF
TRBV7-8	TRBJ2-3	TRBD2	CASSLLAGGHTDTQYF
TRBV19	TRBJ2-1	NA	CASSPLAGRRNEQFF
TRBV12-3/TRBV12-4	TRBJ2-2	TRBD1	CASSLGKGQQKNTGELFF
TRBV4-3	TRBJ1-4	NA	CASSQVYPGQNEKLFF
TRBV6-6	TRBJ1-4	NA	CASSFNGVSEKLFF
TRBV28	TRBJ1-4	NA	CASSLSEKLFF
TRBV2	TRBJ1-2	NA	CATLKGTDGYTF
TRBV2	TRBJ1-1	NA	CASILPNTEAFF
TRBV6-4	TRBJ1-1	NA	CASSEDGSQEAFF
TRBV19	TRBJ1-5	NA	CASSTNRRNQPQHF
TRBV7-2	TRBJ2-6	NA	CASRFSGANVLTF
TRBV28	TRBJ1-2	NA	CAISGGTAQSYGYTF